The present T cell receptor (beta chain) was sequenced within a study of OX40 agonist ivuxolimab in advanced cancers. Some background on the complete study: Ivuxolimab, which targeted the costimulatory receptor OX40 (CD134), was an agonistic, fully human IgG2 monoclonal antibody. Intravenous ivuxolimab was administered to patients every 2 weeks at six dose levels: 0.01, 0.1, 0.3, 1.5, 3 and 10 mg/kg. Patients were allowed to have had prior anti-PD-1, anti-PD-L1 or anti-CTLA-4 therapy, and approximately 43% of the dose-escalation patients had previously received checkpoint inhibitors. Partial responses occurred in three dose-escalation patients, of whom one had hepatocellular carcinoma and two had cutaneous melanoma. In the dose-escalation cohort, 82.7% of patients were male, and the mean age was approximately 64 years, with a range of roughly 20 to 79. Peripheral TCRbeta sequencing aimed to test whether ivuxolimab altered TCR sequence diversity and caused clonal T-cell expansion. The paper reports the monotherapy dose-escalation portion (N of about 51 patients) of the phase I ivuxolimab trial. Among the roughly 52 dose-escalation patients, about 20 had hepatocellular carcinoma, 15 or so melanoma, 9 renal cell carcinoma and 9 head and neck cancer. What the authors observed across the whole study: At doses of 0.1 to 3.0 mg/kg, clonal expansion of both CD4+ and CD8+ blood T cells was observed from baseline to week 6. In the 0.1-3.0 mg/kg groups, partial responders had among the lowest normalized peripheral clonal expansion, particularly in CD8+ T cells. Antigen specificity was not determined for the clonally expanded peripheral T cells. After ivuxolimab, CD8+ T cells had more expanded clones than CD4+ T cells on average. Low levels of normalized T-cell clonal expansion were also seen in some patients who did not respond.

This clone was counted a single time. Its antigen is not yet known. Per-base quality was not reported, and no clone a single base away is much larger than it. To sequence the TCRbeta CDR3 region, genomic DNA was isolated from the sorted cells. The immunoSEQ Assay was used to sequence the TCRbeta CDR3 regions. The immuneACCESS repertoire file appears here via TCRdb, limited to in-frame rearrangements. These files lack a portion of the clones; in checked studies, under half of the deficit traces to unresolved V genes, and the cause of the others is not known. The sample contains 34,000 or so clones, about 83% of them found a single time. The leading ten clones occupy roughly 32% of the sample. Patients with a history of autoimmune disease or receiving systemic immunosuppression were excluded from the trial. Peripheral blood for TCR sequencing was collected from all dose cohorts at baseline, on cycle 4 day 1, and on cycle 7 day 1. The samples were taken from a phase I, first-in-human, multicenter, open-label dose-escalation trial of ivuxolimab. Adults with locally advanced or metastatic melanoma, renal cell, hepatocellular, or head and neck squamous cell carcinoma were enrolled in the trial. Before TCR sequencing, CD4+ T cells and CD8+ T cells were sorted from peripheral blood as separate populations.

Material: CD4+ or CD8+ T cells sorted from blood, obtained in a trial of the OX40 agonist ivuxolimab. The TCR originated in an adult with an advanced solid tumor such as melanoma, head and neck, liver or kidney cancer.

The CDR3 is CASSVAVGGTDTQYF. In nucleotide form, the sequence is TGTGCCAGCAGCGTAGCGGTAGGGGGCACAGATACGCAGTATTTT. The chain is assembled from TRBV9 and TRBJ2-3; TRBD1 might be the D gene, on 5 matching bases. The CDR3 runs 15 residues from the cysteine to the phenylalanine. The CDR3 DNA has 45 bases and is translated from base 1. CDR1 and CDR2 (SGDLS, YYNGEE) derive from the germline V gene. V is cut by 0 bases and J by 1 base, and the space between the germline ends is 9 bases. Full variable domain (CDR3 extended with the reference TRBV9 and TRBJ2-3 proteins): DSGVTQTPKHLITATGQRVTLRCSPRSGDLSVYWYQQSLDQGLQFLIQYYNGEERAKGNILERFSAQQFPDLHSELNLSSLELGDSALYFCASSVAVGGTDTQYFGPGTRLTVL.